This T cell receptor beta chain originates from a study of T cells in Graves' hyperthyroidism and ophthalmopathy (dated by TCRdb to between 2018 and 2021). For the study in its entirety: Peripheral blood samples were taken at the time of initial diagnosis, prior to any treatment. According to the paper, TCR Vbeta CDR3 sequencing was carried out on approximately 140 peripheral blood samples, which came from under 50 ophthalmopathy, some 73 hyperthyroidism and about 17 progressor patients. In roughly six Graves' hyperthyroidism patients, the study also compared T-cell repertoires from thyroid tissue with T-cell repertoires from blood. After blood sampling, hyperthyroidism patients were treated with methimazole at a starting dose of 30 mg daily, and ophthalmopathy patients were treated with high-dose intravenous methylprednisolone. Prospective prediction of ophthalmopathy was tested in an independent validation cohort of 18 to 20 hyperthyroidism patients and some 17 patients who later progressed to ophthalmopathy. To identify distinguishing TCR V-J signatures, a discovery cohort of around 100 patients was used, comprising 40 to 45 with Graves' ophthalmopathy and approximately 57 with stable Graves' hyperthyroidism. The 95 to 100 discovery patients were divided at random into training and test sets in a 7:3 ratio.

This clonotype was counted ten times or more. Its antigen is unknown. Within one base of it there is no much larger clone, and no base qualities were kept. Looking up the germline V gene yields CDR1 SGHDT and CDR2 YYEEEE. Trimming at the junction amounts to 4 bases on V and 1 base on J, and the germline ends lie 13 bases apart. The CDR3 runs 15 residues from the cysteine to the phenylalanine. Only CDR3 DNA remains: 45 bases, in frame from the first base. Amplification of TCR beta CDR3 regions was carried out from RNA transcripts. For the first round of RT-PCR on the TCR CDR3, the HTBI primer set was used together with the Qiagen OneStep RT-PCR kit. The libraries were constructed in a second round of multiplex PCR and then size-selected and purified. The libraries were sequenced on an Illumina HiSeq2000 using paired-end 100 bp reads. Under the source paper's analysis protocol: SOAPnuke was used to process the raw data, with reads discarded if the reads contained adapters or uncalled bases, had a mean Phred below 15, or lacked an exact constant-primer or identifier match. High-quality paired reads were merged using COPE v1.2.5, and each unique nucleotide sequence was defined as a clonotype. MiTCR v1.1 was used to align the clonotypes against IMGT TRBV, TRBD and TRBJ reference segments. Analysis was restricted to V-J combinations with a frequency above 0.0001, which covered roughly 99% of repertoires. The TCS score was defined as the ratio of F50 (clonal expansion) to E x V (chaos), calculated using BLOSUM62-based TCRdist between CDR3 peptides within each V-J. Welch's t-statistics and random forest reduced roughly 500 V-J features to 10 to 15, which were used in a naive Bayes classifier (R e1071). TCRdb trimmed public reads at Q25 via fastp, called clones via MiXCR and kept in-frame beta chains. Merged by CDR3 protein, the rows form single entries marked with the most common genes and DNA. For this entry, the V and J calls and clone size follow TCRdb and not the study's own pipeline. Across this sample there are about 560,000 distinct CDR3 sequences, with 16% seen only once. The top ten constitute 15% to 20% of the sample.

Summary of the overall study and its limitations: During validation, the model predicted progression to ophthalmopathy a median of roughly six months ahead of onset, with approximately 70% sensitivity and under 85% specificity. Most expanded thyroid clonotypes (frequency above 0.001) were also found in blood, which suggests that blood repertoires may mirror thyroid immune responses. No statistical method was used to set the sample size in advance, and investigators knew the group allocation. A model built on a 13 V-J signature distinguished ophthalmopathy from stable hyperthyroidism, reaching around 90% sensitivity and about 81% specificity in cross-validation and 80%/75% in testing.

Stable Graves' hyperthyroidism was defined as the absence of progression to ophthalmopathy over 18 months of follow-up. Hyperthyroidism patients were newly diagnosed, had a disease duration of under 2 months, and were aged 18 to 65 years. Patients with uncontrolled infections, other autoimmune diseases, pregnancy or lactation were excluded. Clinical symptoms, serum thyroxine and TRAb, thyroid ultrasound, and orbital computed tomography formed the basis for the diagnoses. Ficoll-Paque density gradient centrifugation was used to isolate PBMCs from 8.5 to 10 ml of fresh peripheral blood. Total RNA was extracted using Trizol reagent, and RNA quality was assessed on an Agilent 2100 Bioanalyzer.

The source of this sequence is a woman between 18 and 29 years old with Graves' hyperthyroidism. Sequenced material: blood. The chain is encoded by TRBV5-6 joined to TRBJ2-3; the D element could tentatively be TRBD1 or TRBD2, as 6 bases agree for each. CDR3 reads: CASSRRGDGTDTQYF. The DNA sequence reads TGTGCCAGCAGCCGGAGGGGGGATGGCACAGATACGCAGTATTTT. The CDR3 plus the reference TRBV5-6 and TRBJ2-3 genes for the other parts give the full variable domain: DAGVTQSPTHLIKTRGQQVTLRCSPKSGHDTVSWYQQALGQGPQFIFQYYEEEERQRGNFPDRFSGHQFPNYSSELNVNALLLGDSALYLCASSRRGDGTDTQYFGPGTRLTVL.